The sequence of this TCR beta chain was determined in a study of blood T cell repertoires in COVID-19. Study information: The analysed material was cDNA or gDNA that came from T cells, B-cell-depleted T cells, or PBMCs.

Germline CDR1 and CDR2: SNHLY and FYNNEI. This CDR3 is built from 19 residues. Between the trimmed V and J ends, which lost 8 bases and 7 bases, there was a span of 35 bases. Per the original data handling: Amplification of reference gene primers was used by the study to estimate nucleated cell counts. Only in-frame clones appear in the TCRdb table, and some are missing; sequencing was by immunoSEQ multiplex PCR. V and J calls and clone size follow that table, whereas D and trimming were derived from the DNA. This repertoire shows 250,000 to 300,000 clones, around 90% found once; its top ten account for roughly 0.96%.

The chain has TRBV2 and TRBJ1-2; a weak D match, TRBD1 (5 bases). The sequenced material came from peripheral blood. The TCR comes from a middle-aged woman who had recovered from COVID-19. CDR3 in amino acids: CASGVVTSGTSTLPAGYTF. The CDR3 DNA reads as TGTGCCAGCGGAGTCGTCACATCCGGGACTTCTACCCTTCCGGCTGGCTACACCTTC.